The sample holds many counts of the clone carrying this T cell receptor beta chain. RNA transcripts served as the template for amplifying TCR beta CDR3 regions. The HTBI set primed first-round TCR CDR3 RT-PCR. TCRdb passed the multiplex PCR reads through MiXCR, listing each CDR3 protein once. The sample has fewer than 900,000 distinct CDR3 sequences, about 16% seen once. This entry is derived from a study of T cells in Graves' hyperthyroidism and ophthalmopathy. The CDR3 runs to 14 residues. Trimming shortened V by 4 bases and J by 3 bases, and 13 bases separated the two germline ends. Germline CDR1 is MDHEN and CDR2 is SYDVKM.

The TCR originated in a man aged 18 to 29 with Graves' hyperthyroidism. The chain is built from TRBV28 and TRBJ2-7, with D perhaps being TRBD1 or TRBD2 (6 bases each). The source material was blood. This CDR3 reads CASSSPGAGYEQYF. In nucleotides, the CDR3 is TGTGCCAGCAGTTCCCCGGGGGCTGGCTACGAGCAGTACTTC. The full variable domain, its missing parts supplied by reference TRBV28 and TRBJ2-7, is DVKVTQSSRYLVKRTGEKVFLECVQDMDHENMFWYRQDPGLGLRLIYFSYDVKMKEKGDIPEGYSVSREKKERFSLILESASTNQTSMYLCASSSPGAGYEQYFGPGTRLTVT.